This T cell receptor (beta chain) derives from a study of T cell repertoires in cytomegalovirus infection. As for the study in general: It was the public TCR beta signatures that indicated both CMV infection and matching HLA type.

V shed 7 bases and J 7 bases; nucleotides not matched to a gene: 13. The CDR3 runs 13 residues. In germline, CDR1 is SQVTM, CDR2 ANQGSEA. MiXCR, applied by TCRdb to the reads, yields one record per CDR3 protein. The table shows under 800,000 distinct CDR3 sequences, with roughly 26% occurring only once. The TCR comes from a human donor in good health (CMV status not recorded). Some clones in this sample may be carry-over from other donors' samples. The source material was CD8+ T cells from PBMCs. The chain employs TRBV29-1 and TRBJ2-7; TRBD1 matches at 7 bases. The CDR3 spells CSATGTALGEQYF. CDR3 in DNA: TGCAGCGCCACCGGGACAGCGTTAGGAGAGCAGTACTTC.